This entry lists 10 T cell receptor beta chains sequenced from one sample in a study of T cell repertoires in cytomegalovirus infection. For these TCRs, the target antigens are not known. One entry per CDR3 protein, called by TCRdb with MiXCR from the reads. The table lists some 940,000 distinct CDR3 sequences, around 32% of them singletons, with roughly 13% in the top ten. The specimen comprised cultured CD8+ T cells from PBMCs, sampled from culture after CMV antigen stimulation. The origin of the receptors is a human donor in good health (CMV status not recorded). Some clones in this sample may be carry-over from other donors' samples.

This clonotype was picked up a small number of times. The V gene is TRBV20-1, the J gene TRBJ2-2; 8 bases map to TRBD1. This CDR3 spans 16 amino acids. CDR1 and CDR2 (germline): DFQATT, SNEGSKA (reference sequence). V lost 0 bases to trimming and J lost 2 bases; unmatched junction nucleotides: 5. CDR3 amino acids: CSARDSTGANTGELFF. In DNA form, the CDR3 reads TGCAGTGCTAGAGATTCGACAGGGGCCAACACCGGGGAGCTGTTTTTT.

CDR3 sequence: CASSGDYYEQYV. The CDR3 nucleotides read TGTGCCAGCAGTGGGGACTACTACGAGCAGTACGTC. This chain connects TRBV6-1 to TRBJ2-7, with 7 positions matching TRBD2. The junction had 0 bases not matched to a gene; V was cut back by 4 bases and J by 3 bases. Germline V gene data show CDR1 as MNHNS and CDR2 as SASEGT. CDR3 length equals 12 residues.

The chain is built from TRBV6-2 or TRBV6-3 and TRBJ1-2; D remains ambiguous. Trimming took 7 bases from V and 3 from J, leaving 6 bases between them. This CDR3 contains 11 residues. Germline V lookup: CDR1 MNHEY, CDR2 SVGEGT. The CDR3 here is CASTSDYGYTF. The DNA for the CDR3 is TGTGCCAGCACGTCAGACTATGGCTACACCTTC.

V usage is TRBV19 and J usage is TRBJ2-7; 8 bases fit TRBD1. With 7 bases clipped from V and 7 bases from J, the junction kept 15 bases outside the gene matches. The length of the CDR3 is 15 residues. CDR1 and CDR2 from the germline V gene are LNHDA and SQIVND (reference sequence). In nucleotides, the CDR3 is TGTGCCAGTACCCCGAACGGACAGGGATTGGGAGAGCAGTACTTC. This translates into CASTPNGQGLGEQYF.

V usage is TRBV5-5 and J usage is TRBJ2-7; perhaps TRBD2 as D (5 bases). The V and J ends lost 2 bases and 5 bases respectively, with 11 bases between them. The germline gives CDR1 SGHKS, CDR2 YYEKEE (reference sequence). The length of the CDR3 is 13 residues. Here the CDR3 reads CASSLGGYDEQYV. In DNA, the CDR3 is TGTGCCAGCAGCTTAGGCGGGTATGACGAGCAGTACGTC.

This clonotype was seen a few times. The chain recombines TRBV10-3 with TRBJ2-1, with 13 bases fitting TRBD2. This CDR3 spans 19 amino acids. With 6 bases clipped from V and 0 bases from J, the junction kept 11 bases outside the gene matches. Germline assignment: CDR1 ENHRY and CDR2 SYGVKD. The CDR3 protein is CAIRGGLAGTSSSYNEQFF. In nucleotides, the CDR3 is TGTGCCATCAGGGGGGGACTAGCGGGGACCTCGAGCTCCTACAATGAGCAGTTCTTC.

This chain connects TRBV12-3 or TRBV12-4 to TRBJ1-2, with D possibly TRBD1 on 5 matching bases. This CDR3 has 13 residues. V shed 3 bases and J shed 8 bases, with 13 bases lying between them. This CDR3 is CASSFLGEGGYTF. CDR3 bases: TGTGCCAGCAGTTTCTTGGGGGAAGGAGGCTACACCTTC.

A remark on this clonotype: This may stem from a read error, because a much larger clone lies one nucleotide away. The chain employs TRBV7-6 and TRBJ2-3; D may be TRBD1 (7 bases). The CDR3 runs 16 residues. Germline values: CDR1 SGHVS, CDR2 FNYEAQ. Here the CDR3 DNA reads TGTGCCAGCAGCCCCCTGGAGGGGGCGATCACAGATACGCGGTATTTT. Amino acid sequence: CASSPLEGAITDTRYF. Looking up the rest from reference TRBV7-6 and TRBJ2-3 gives the full variable domain: GAGVSQSPRYKVTKRGQDVALRCDPISGHVSLYWYRQALGQGPEFLTYFNYEAQQDKSGLPNDRFSAERPEGSISTLTIQRTEQRDSAMYRCASSPLEGAITDTRYFGPGTRLTVL.

The chain combines TRBV5-6 with TRBJ2-1; 8 positions match TRBD2. This CDR3 is built from 14 residues. V lost 2 bases to trimming and J lost 8 bases; unmatched junction nucleotides: 6. Per germline, CDR1 SGHDT and CDR2 YYEEEE. Here the CDR3 DNA reads TGTGCCAGCAGCTTCGTTCGGGGGGGGGATGAGCAGTTCTTC. Protein product: CASSFVRGGDEQFF. The entire variable domain, with the rest obtained from reference TRBV5-6 and TRBJ2-1, is as follows: DAGVTQSPTHLIKTRGQQVTLRCSPKSGHDTVSWYQQALGQGPQFIFQYYEEEERQRGNFPDRFSGHQFPNYSSELNVNALLLGDSALYLCASSFVRGGDEQFFGPGTRLTVL.

The rearrangement joins TRBV10-3 to TRBJ2-1; D possibly matches TRBD1 or TRBD2 (5 bases each). V lost 4 bases to trimming and J lost 5 bases, with 18 bases between them. This CDR3 contains 16 residues. The germline gives CDR1 ENHRY, CDR2 SYGVKD. Here the CDR3 reads CAISGPPEGSNNEQFF. CDR3 DNA: TGTGCCATCAGTGGACCTCCAGAGGGGAGTAACAATGAGCAGTTCTTC.